These 29 T cell receptor beta chains originate from one sample sequenced in a study of identical twins. MiXCR, run by TCRdb on the 5' RACE reads, gives a single entry per CDR3 protein. The sample consists of roughly 350,000 distinct CDR3 sequences, 9% to 10% of them appearing once. The material sequenced was naive T cells sorted from blood. These TCRs come from a woman aged 45 to 65 in good health.

This sequence joins TRBV6-4 and TRBJ1-1; D gene uncertain. Germline lookup yields CDR1 MRHNA and CDR2 SNTAGT. CDR3 length: 14 amino acids. Trimming shortened V by 4 bases and J by 2 bases, and 11 bases separated the two germline ends. CDR3 in DNA: TGTGCCAGCAGTGCCTCAGCGAGCAACACTGAAGCTTTCTTT. This translates into CASSASASNTEAFF.

This clonotype has a count of ten or more. The chain uses TRBV5-1 and TRBJ2-1; D is uncertain. Germline V gene data show CDR1 as SGHRS and CDR2 as YFSETQ. V lost 7 bases to trimming and J lost 4 bases, with 6 bases between them. CDR3 length: 11 residues. CDR3 DNA sequence: TGCGCCAGCGTAGATTACAATGAGCAGTTCTTC. Its translation is CASVDYNEQFF.

The J gene is TRBJ2-2, the V gene TRBV29-1; TRBD1 matches at 9 bases. The CDR3 extends over 15 amino acids. V dropped 2 bases and J dropped 6; count of bases not matched to a gene: 7. Per germline, CDR1 SQVTM and CDR2 ANQGSEA. DNA of the CDR3: TGCAGCGTTGAAAAACAGGGGGCGAGTCCCGGGGAGCTGTTTTTT. Encoded protein: CSVEKQGASPGELFF.

This clonotype appeared many times. V usage is TRBV3-1 and J usage is TRBJ2-1, with 7 bases identical to TRBD2. The CDR3 runs to 13 residues. J lost 4 bases, V lost 5 bases, and 2 bases had no gene match. Germline V gene sequence: CDR1 LGHDT, CDR2 YNNKEL (reference sequence). DNA of the CDR3: TGTGCCAGCAGCGGGACTATATACAATGAGCAGTTCTTC. This encodes CASSGTIYNEQFF.

The V call is TRBV11-2, the J call TRBJ2-7; TRBD1 or TRBD2 may be the D gene (5 bases each). This CDR3 is 14 amino acids long. Germline values: CDR1 SGHAT, CDR2 FQNNGV. The V end was cut by 5 bases, the J end by 3 bases, with 14 bases between. The chain's CDR3 is CASSMPGRNYEQYF. The CDR3 nucleotides read TGTGCCAGCAGCATGCCGGGACGGAACTACGAGCAGTACTTC.

The chain uses TRBV30 and TRBJ2-2, with 7 positions matching TRBD2. Trimming at V came to 8 bases and at J to 6 bases, leaving 12 bases not matched to a gene. The germline V gene encodes CDR1 GTSNPN and CDR2 SVGIG (reference sequence). CDR3 length: 14 residues. The CDR3 DNA sequence: TGTGCCGCTCCGTCGAGCGGGATTGCCGGGGAGCTGTTTTTT. It yields the protein CAAPSSGIAGELFF. Based on the CDR3 plus reference TRBV30 and TRBJ2-2, the full variable domain is SQTIHQWPATLVQPVGSPLSLECTVEGTSNPNLYWYRQAAGRGLQLLFYSVGIGQISSEVPQNLSASRPQDRQFILSSKKLLLSDSGFYLCAAPSSGIAGELFFGEGSRLTVL.

In this sample, this clonotype turned up many times. The V gene is TRBV5-1, the J gene TRBJ1-4; TRBD1 might be the D (6 bases). From germline, CDR1 is SGHRS and CDR2 YFSETQ. The CDR3 runs to 15 residues. V was trimmed by 4 bases and J by 2 bases, leaving 12 bases between them. In nucleotides, the CDR3 is TGCGCCAGCAGCGTTACAGGGAAGACTAATGAAAAACTGTTTTTT. Encoded protein: CASSVTGKTNEKLFF.

V and J are TRBV19 and TRBJ1-5; D is unclear. The CDR3 has 14 amino acids. V lost 4 bases to trimming and J lost 3 bases, with 10 bases between them. Germline V gene lookup returns CDR1 LNHDA and CDR2 SQIVND (reference sequence). The DNA of the CDR3 is TGTGCCAGTAGTAAGGAGGGTTTCAATCAGCCCCAGCATTTT. Encoded protein: CASSKEGFNQPQHF.

The table lists this clonotype with a few counts. V gene TRBV12-3 or TRBV12-4 combines with J gene TRBJ2-7; tentative D call: TRBD1 (5 bases). The CDR3 spans 14 residues. Trimming left V 3 bases short and J 2 bases short, with 11 bases between. The CDR3 coding sequence is TGTGCCAGCAGTTTGAGCACAGGAGCCTACGAGCAGTACTTC. Protein sequence: CASSLSTGAYEQYF.

There are a few counts of this clonotype. The rearrangement uses TRBV4-2 and TRBJ2-1, with TRBD1 identical over 12 bases. Germline V gene data show CDR1 as LGHNA and CDR2 as YNFKEQ. The CDR3 covers 15 residues. V gave up 4 bases and J gave up 6 bases; unmatched junction bases: 4. The CDR3, as DNA: TGTGCCAGCAGCCTGGGACAGGGGGCCCTCAATGAGCAGTTCTTC. Its protein is CASSLGQGALNEQFF.

This clonotype was counted only a few times. In nucleotides, the CDR3 is TGTGCCAGCAGTGAAGAGGGCACCGGGGAGCTGTTTTTT. The encoded protein is CASSEEGTGELFF. J is TRBJ2-2 and V is TRBV2; D is ambiguous. Germline lookup yields CDR1 SNHLY and CDR2 FYNNEI. This CDR3 region has 13 residues. The V end lost 1 base, the J end lost 4 bases, and 4 bases lay between the germline ends.

This clonotype was detected many times. The gene calls are TRBV20-1 and TRBJ2-1; no firm D call. Germline CDR1 is DFQATT and CDR2 is SNEGSKA (reference sequence). V lost 2 bases and J lost 9, with 11 bases in between. CDR3 size: 12 residues. CDR3 sequence: CSARPVTIEQFF. The DNA for the CDR3 is TGCAGTGCTAGACCGGTCACAATTGAGCAGTTCTTC.

The V and J genes are TRBV11-2 and TRBJ2-2, with unresolved D. Germline V gives CDR1 SGHAT, CDR2 FQNNGV. The germline V and J ends were trimmed by 5 bases and 4 bases, with 8 bases remaining between them. CDR3 length equals 13 residues. Here the CDR3 reads CASSRTTTGELFF. CDR3 sequence (DNA): TGTGCCAGCAGCCGTACAACCACCGGGGAGCTGTTTTTT.

The V and J genes are TRBV12-3 or TRBV12-4 and TRBJ2-1; TRBD2 matches 10 bases. Trimming at V came to 10 bases and at J to 4 bases, leaving 7 bases not matched to a gene. The CDR3 runs to 14 residues. The CDR3 protein is CATKAGGKYNEQFF. DNA of the CDR3: TGTGCCACCAAAGCGGGAGGGAAGTACAATGAGCAGTTCTTC.

Of note for this clonotype: Just one base apart from a much larger clone, this may be a read error. The chain employs TRBV9 and TRBJ2-2; weak D call: TRBD1 (5 bases). V dropped 0 bases and J dropped 6 bases, with 6 bases sitting between them. This CDR3 is built from 13 residues. Germline V gene data show CDR1 as SGDLS and CDR2 as YYNGEE. The CDR3 spells CASSVEGAGELFF. In DNA form, the CDR3 reads TGTGCCAGCAGCGTAGAAGGGGCCGGGGAGCTGTTTTTT. Filled out from reference TRBV9 and TRBJ2-2, the complete variable domain reads DSGVTQTPKHLITATGQRVTLRCSPRSGDLSVYWYQQSLDQGLQFLIQYYNGEERAKGNILERFSAQQFPDLHSELNLSSLELGDSALYFCASSVEGAGELFFGEGSRLTVL.

This clonotype was detected a few times. CDR3 region: CASTPGLGDNEQFF. The CDR3 DNA is TGCGCCAGCACCCCGGGACTCGGTGACAATGAGCAGTTCTTC. The chain is built from TRBV5-1 and TRBJ2-1; maybe TRBD2 (6 bases). The CDR3 consists of 14 residues. Between the trimmed V and J ends, which lost 6 bases and 5 bases, there was a span of 15 bases. Germline CDR1 and CDR2: SGHRS and YFSETQ.

The chain joins TRBV7-2 to TRBJ2-5, with TRBD2 identical over 10 bases. The germline V gene encodes CDR1 SGHTA and CDR2 FQGNSA. Trimming at V came to 2 bases and at J to 2 bases, leaving 11 bases not matched to a gene. The CDR3 consists of 18 residues. The CDR3 is CASSLSSFSGGGQETQYF. In nucleotides, the CDR3 is TGTGCCAGCAGCTTAAGTAGTTTCAGCGGGGGGGGGCAAGAGACCCAGTACTTC.

A few counts support this clonotype. The chain combines TRBV7-9 with TRBJ2-7; D may be TRBD1 or TRBD2 (5 bases each). The CDR3 length is 13 residues. Trimming cost V 5 bases and J 4 bases, with 12 bases left between them. Germline-derived CDR1 and CDR2 are SEHNR and FQNEAQ (reference sequence). The CDR3 DNA is TGTGCCAGCAGCCCCAAGGGACCTTACGAGCAGTACTTC. It codes for CASSPKGPYEQYF.

The V gene is TRBV5-1, the J gene TRBJ2-1, with 7 bases that match TRBD2. The CDR3 runs 15 residues. Unmatched junction bases numbered 8, after V lost 0 bases and J lost 8 bases. Germline CDR1 SGHRS, CDR2 YFSETQ. In DNA form, the CDR3 reads TGCGCCAGCAGCTTGGCCCAGAGCGGGATCGATGAGCAGTTCTTC. This gives the protein CASSLAQSGIDEQFF.

This clonotype was seen more than once but under ten times. J is TRBJ2-1 and V is TRBV7-9, with a possible D match to TRBD2 (5 bases). This CDR3 comprises 14 residues. Trimming stripped 1 base from V and 3 bases from J, with 7 bases between. Germline CDR1 is SEHNR and CDR2 is FQNEAQ (reference sequence). This chain's CDR3 is CASSLGDYYNEQFF. The DNA for the CDR3 is TGTGCCAGCAGCTTAGGTGACTACTACAATGAGCAGTTCTTC.

This clonotype was seen many times. The chain is built from TRBV12-3 or TRBV12-4 and TRBJ1-5; D perhaps matches TRBD1 (5 bases). V gave up 4 bases and J gave up 0 bases, with 7 bases separating them. CDR3 size: 14 residues. CDR3 bases: TGTGCCAGCAGTTCCGACAGTAGCAATCAGCCCCAGCATTTT. Translated: CASSSDSSNQPQHF.

V and J are TRBV20-1 and TRBJ2-7; D is uncertain. CDR1 and CDR2 from the germline V gene are DFQATT and SNEGSKA (reference sequence). V was cut by 8 bases and J by 2 bases, with 19 bases left in between. The CDR3 consists of 14 residues. In DNA, the CDR3 is TGCAGTACTACCACCACCGGGCTACCCTACGAGCAGTACTTC. Protein: CSTTTTGLPYEQYF.

This clonotype was found many times. The chain uses TRBV5-6 and TRBJ2-3, with 9 positions matching TRBD1. The trim removed 4 bases at V and 6 bases at J, leaving 9 bases unmatched. This CDR3 has 15 residues. The V gene's germline CDR1 is SGHDT and CDR2 YYEEEE. CDR3 sequence reads: CASSTGQGNLDTQYF. DNA of the CDR3: TGTGCCAGCAGCACAGGACAGGGGAATTTGGATACGCAGTATTTT.

This clonotype was seen repeatedly, ten times or more. The rearrangement joins TRBV20-1 to TRBJ2-1; the D gene is possibly TRBD2 (6 bases). The V gene's germline CDR1 is DFQATT and CDR2 SNEGSKA (reference sequence). The CDR3 sequence is 17 residues long. V lost 1 base, J lost 0 bases, and 16 bases lay in between. The CDR3 sequence: CSARVNARGVSYNEQFF. Here the CDR3 DNA reads TGCAGTGCTAGAGTTAATGCGCGGGGTGTCTCCTACAATGAGCAGTTCTTC.

The rearrangement uses TRBV7-8 and TRBJ2-3, with D tentatively TRBD1 or TRBD2 (5 bases each). The germline gives CDR1 SGHVS, CDR2 FQNEAQ. The CDR3 is 16 residues long. Trimming stripped 5 bases from V and 3 bases from J, with 18 bases between. DNA for the CDR3: TGTGCCAGCAGCCTTATGGGGACGAGCGGTACAGATACGCAGTATTTT. The encoded protein is CASSLMGTSGTDTQYF.

This rearrangement joins TRBV19 to TRBJ2-2; D gene unclear. CDR1 is LNHDA, CDR2 SQIVND, per germline (reference sequence). V gave up 3 bases and J gave up 5 bases, with 4 bases separating them. The CDR3 contains 12 residues. The CDR3 here is CASSITTGELFF. The CDR3 DNA reads as TGTGCCAGTAGTATTACTACCGGGGAGCTGTTTTTT.

This clonotype came up many times. The chain couples TRBV7-3 to TRBJ2-7; D perhaps matches TRBD2 (5 bases). The CDR3 is 14 residues long. Germline loops: CDR1 SGHTA, CDR2 FQGTGA. With 8 bases removed from V and 3 bases from J, the gap between germline ends came to 17 bases. CDR3 in amino acids: CASPVIGLDYEQYF. The DNA of the CDR3 is TGTGCCAGCCCTGTAATTGGACTCGACTACGAGCAGTACTTC. The full variable domain, its missing parts supplied by reference TRBV7-3 and TRBJ2-7, is GAGVSQTPSNKVTEKGKYVELRCDPISGHTALYWYRQSLGQGPEFLIYFQGTGAADDSGLPNDRFFAVRPEGSVSTLKIQRTERGDSAVYLCASPVIGLDYEQYFGPGTRLTVT.

This clonotype was found many times. CDR3 nucleotide sequence: TGTGCCAGCAGCTTCAATACCGCTAGTTCCTACGAGCAGTACTTC. Protein: CASSFNTASSYEQYF. The gene calls are TRBV13 and TRBJ2-7; no clear D. There are 15 residues in the CDR3. Germline lookup yields CDR1 PRHDT and CDR2 FYEKMQ (reference sequence). Trimming removed 3 bases from V and 1 base from J, with 13 bases in between.

This clonotype was counted between two and nine times. The chain links TRBV15 to TRBJ2-2, with D hard to call. The CDR3 totals 13 residues. Trimming stripped 1 base from V and 7 bases from J, with 7 bases between. Germline assignment: CDR1 LNHNV and CDR2 YYDKDF (reference sequence). Here the CDR3 reads CATSRGDGGELFF. The DNA of the CDR3 is TGTGCCACCAGCAGAGGTGACGGCGGGGAGCTGTTTTTT.